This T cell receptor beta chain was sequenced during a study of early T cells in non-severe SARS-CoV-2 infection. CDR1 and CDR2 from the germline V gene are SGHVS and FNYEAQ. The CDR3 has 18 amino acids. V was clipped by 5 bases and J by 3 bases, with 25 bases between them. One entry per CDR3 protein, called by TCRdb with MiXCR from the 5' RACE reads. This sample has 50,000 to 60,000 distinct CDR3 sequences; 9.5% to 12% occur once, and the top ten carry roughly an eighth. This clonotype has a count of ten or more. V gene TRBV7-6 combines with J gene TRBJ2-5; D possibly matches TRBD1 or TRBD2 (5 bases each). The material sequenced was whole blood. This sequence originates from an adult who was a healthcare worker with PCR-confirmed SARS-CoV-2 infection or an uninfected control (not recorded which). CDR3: CASSPYPQTRTRKETQYF. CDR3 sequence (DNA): TGTGCCAGCAGCCCTTACCCTCAAACTAGGACAAGAAAAGAGACCCAGTACTTC.